These 20 T cell receptor beta chains were sequenced from one sample in a study of cytomegalovirus exposure and HLA in healthy donors. PCR amplification relied on 60 Vbeta primers (plus 13 Jbeta primers). The assay was immunoSEQ multiplex PCR, and TCRdb's table has in-frame clones only and misses some. The data hold 200,000 to 250,000 clones, with about 81% observed a single time. The material sequenced was PBMCs. These receptor sequences come from a woman aged 55-70 years in good health and CMV-seropositive.

The chain employs TRBV2 and TRBJ2-3; perhaps TRBD1 as D (5 bases). The CDR3 spans 13 residues. Trimming removed 7 bases from V and 2 bases from J, with 10 bases in between. The V gene's germline CDR1 is SNHLY and CDR2 FYNNEI. CDR3 nucleotides: TGTGCCAGCACTAGGGGTGACACAGATACGCAGTATTTT. Protein product: CASTRGDTDTQYF.

A note on this clone: The sample has other DNA sequences that encode this CDR3 too. The genes are TRBV10-3 and TRBJ1-5; tentative D call: TRBD1 (5 bases). With 4 bases removed from V and 4 bases from J, the gap between germline ends came to 5 bases. Germline V CDR1 and CDR2: ENHRY, SYGVKD. This CDR3 region has 12 residues. The CDR3 bases are TGTGCCATCAGTGCAGGGAATCAGCCCCAGCATTTT. This translates into CAISAGNQPQHF.

The chain combines TRBV6-4 with TRBJ1-5, with 7 bases lining up with TRBD1. The CDR3 covers 15 residues. The V gene's germline CDR1 is MRHNA and CDR2 SNTAGT. The V segment lost 2 bases and the J segment 7 bases; nucleotides outside the gene matches: 8. The DNA for the CDR3 is TGTGCCAGCAGTGACATACAGGGGAGAGAACAGCCCCAGCATTTT. It is translated as CASSDIQGREQPQHF.

This rearrangement joins TRBV5-1 to TRBJ2-1, with 11 bases aligning to TRBD2. The CDR3 consists of 16 residues. Looked up from germline, CDR1 is SGHRS and CDR2 is YFSETQ. With V trimmed by 0 bases and J by 8 bases, 7 bases remained unmatched. CDR3 loop: CASSLEPGLAVDEQFF. In DNA, the CDR3 is TGCGCCAGCAGCTTGGAACCGGGACTAGCGGTCGATGAGCAGTTCTTC.

The chain joins TRBV5-1 to TRBJ2-7; 10 bases align to TRBD2. The V gene's germline CDR1 is SGHRS and CDR2 YFSETQ. The CDR3 contains 17 residues. The junction had 11 bases not matched to a gene; V was cut back by 0 bases and J by 5 bases. The CDR3: CASSLGSSGLATDEQYF. The CDR3, as DNA: TGCGCCAGCAGCTTGGGATCCTCGGGACTAGCGACGGACGAGCAGTACTTC.

V and J are TRBV5-1 and TRBJ2-1, with TRBD2 matching 7 bases. V was pared by 7 bases and J by 0 bases, with 7 bases of the junction left unmatched. The CDR3 length is 15 residues. Germline CDR1 SGHRS, CDR2 YFSETQ. CDR3 in amino acids: CASLEGGSSYNEQFF. CDR3 in DNA: TGCGCCAGCTTGGAGGGAGGGAGCTCCTACAATGAGCAGTTCTTC.

The chain uses TRBV9 and TRBJ1-2; TRBD1 is a possible D gene (5 bases). V was cut by 4 bases and J by 4 bases, with 14 bases left in between. The V gene's germline CDR1 is SGDLS and CDR2 YYNGEE. The CDR3 covers 14 residues. CDR3 sequence: CASSTGLSTYGYTF. CDR3 coding DNA: TGTGCCAGCAGCACGGGACTGAGCACCTATGGCTACACCTTC.

The rearrangement joins TRBV2 to TRBJ1-2, with TRBD1 matching over 9 bases. CDR1 is SNHLY, CDR2 FYNNEI, per germline. Trimming took 8 bases from V and 11 from J; bases not matched to a gene: 12. The CDR3 extends over 13 amino acids. CDR3 residues: CASSNGDREGYTF. The CDR3 DNA sequence: TGTGCCAGCTCGAACGGGGACAGGGAGGGATACACCTTC.

The rearrangement links TRBV6-5 to TRBJ1-2, with D tentatively TRBD1 (5 bases). Germline CDR1 is MNHEY and CDR2 is SVGAGI. This CDR3 region has 15 residues. V dropped 0 bases and J dropped 6 bases, with 14 bases sitting between them. This chain's CDR3 is CASSYSQPGKNGYTF. CDR3 nucleotide sequence: TGTGCCAGCAGTTACTCACAGCCAGGGAAGAATGGCTACACCTTC.

The chain combines TRBV6-6 with TRBJ1-2; the D is unclear. The CDR3 consists of 14 residues. V lost 0 bases to trimming and J lost 7 bases, with 12 bases between them. Germline CDR1 reads MNHNY; CDR2 reads SVGAGI (reference sequence). The DNA of the CDR3 is TGTGCCAGCAGTTACTCGACGCTCACAGTTGGCTACACCTTC. Protein product: CASSYSTLTVGYTF.

The rearrangement links TRBV7-9 to TRBJ2-2; 10 positions agree with TRBD2. The CDR3 length is 17 residues. Per the germline V gene, CDR1 is SEHNR and CDR2 is FQNEAQ (reference sequence). Trimming cost V 3 bases and J 5 bases; bases outside gene matches: 9. The DNA for the CDR3 is TGTGCCAGCAGCTTTTTACCTGGGACTAGCGCTACCGGGGAGCTGTTTTTT. Protein: CASSFLPGTSATGELFF.

Regarding this clone: This likely comes from a read error, as the CDR3 has no conserved phenylalanine or tryptophan at its end. The limits of the CDR3 on the DNA are not certain, so only TCRdb's listed CDR3 is given. The chain combines TRBV9 with TRBJ2-7; the table assigns TRBD2, which was not confirmed against the DNA. The CDR3 has 8 amino acids, counting both end residues. CDR1 is SGDLS, CDR2 YYNGEE, per germline. CDR3 loop: CASSVAAG.

The genes are TRBV9 and TRBJ1-1; 8 bases align to TRBD1. V was pared by 4 bases and J by 5 bases, with 13 bases of the junction left unmatched. The CDR3 extends over 16 amino acids. From germline, CDR1 is SGDLS and CDR2 YYNGEE. The CDR3 reads CASSPTGGQAKTEAFF. The CDR3 bases are TGTGCCAGCAGCCCTACAGGGGGACAGGCGAAGACTGAAGCTTTCTTT. The whole variable domain, filled in from reference TRBV9 and TRBJ1-1, reads DSGVTQTPKHLITATGQRVTLRCSPRSGDLSVYWYQQSLDQGLQFLIQYYNGEERAKGNILERFSAQQFPDLHSELNLSSLELGDSALYFCASSPTGGQAKTEAFFGQGTRLTVV.

V usage is TRBV19 and J usage is TRBJ2-1, with D unclear. The V gene's germline CDR1 is LNHDA and CDR2 SQIVND (reference sequence). The ends were cut back, 1 base at V and 5 bases at J, with 9 bases in the middle. CDR3 length equals 14 residues. CDR3 DNA: TGTGCCAGTAGTATAGGAGTAGAGGACAATGAGCAGTTCTTC. It encodes CASSIGVEDNEQFF.

Regarding this clone: Within the sample, other DNA sequences also encode this same CDR3. V is TRBV9 and J is TRBJ2-1, with D tentatively TRBD2 (6 bases). Germline-derived CDR1 and CDR2 are SGDLS and YYNGEE. This CDR3 is 14 amino acids long. The germline V and J ends were trimmed by 0 bases and 7 bases, with 11 bases remaining between them. CDR3 in DNA: TGTGCCAGCAGCGTAGAGGGAGGAAGGAATGAGCAGTTCTTC. It translates to CASSVEGGRNEQFF. Complete variable domain (other parts from reference TRBV9 and TRBJ2-1): DSGVTQTPKHLITATGQRVTLRCSPRSGDLSVYWYQQSLDQGLQFLIQYYNGEERAKGNILERFSAQQFPDLHSELNLSSLELGDSALYFCASSVEGGRNEQFFGPGTRLTVL.

The chain couples TRBV5-4 to TRBJ1-2; 8 bases are a match to TRBD1. Looked up from germline, CDR1 is SGHNT and CDR2 is YYREEE (reference sequence). The CDR3 loop spans 13 amino acids. V was clipped by 3 bases and J by 8 bases; unmatched bases: 6. The CDR3 is CASSSDRGGGYTF. In nucleotides, the CDR3 is TGTGCCAGCAGCTCTGACAGGGGCGGGGGCTACACCTTC.

The table lists this clone with a few counts. CDR3 protein: CASSIAGTGSYEQYF. The CDR3 DNA sequence: TGTGCCAGTAGTATAGCTGGGACAGGATCCTACGAGCAGTACTTC. V gene TRBV19 combines with J gene TRBJ2-7, with 8 bases fitting TRBD1. This CDR3 region has 15 residues. Germline loops: CDR1 LNHDA, CDR2 SQIVND (reference sequence). The trim removed 1 base at V and 1 base at J, leaving 3 bases unmatched.

V gene TRBV4-1 combines with J gene TRBJ2-3; possibly TRBD2 for D (5 bases). Deletions cut 3 bases from V and 2 bases from J, with 6 bases between. The CDR3 is made up of 13 amino acids. Germline V gene data show CDR1 as MGHRA and CDR2 as YSYEKL. In DNA form, the CDR3 reads TGCGCCAGCAGCCAGCTAGCCACAGATACGCAGTATTTT. Its protein product is CASSQLATDTQYF.

The V gene is TRBV6-5, the J gene TRBJ2-7; D might be TRBD2 (6 bases). The CDR3 covers 12 residues. Germline CDR1 MNHEY, CDR2 SVGAGI. The ends were cut back, 8 bases at V and 0 bases at J, with 8 bases in the middle. CDR3: CASGGSSYEQYF. In DNA form, the CDR3 reads TGTGCCAGCGGGGGGAGCTCCTACGAGCAGTACTTC.

The rearrangement links TRBV7-2 to TRBJ1-3; D is possibly TRBD1 (5 bases). The germline V gene has CDR1 SGHTA and CDR2 FQGNSA. V lost 1 base, J lost 0 bases, and 10 bases lay in between. The CDR3 extends over 16 amino acids. The CDR3 sequence: CASSLGRGYSGNTIYF. DNA of the CDR3: TGTGCCAGCAGCTTAGGGCGGGGCTACTCTGGAAACACCATATATTTT.